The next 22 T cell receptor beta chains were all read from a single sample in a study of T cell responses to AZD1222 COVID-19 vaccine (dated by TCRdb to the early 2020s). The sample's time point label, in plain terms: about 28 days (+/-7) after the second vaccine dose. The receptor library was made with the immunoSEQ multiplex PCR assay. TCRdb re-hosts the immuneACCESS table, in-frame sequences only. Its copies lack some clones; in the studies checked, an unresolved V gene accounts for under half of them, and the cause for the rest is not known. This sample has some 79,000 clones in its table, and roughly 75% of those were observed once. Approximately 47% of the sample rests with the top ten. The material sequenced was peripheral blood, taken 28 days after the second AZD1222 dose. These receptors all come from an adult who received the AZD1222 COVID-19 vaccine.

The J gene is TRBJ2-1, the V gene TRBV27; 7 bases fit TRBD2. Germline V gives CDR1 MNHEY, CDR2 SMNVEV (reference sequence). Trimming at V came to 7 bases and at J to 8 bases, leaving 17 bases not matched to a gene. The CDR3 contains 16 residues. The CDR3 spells CASTRSGGESIYEQFF. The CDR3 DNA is TGTGCCAGCACCCGATCGGGGGGAGAGAGTATCTATGAGCAGTTCTTC.

The CDR3, as DNA: TGTGCCAGTAGTCAGGACAGGGATCAGCCCCAGCATTTT. This sequence encodes CASSQDRDQPQHF. This sequence joins TRBV19 and TRBJ1-5; TRBD1 matches at 8 bases. Germline V gene data show CDR1 as LNHDA and CDR2 as SQIVND (reference sequence). CDR3 size: 13 residues. After removal of 5 bases from V and 5 bases from J, the junction contained 2 bases not matched to a gene. Using reference TRBV19 and TRBJ1-5 for the parts outside the CDR3, the full variable domain is DGGITQSPKYLFRKEGQNVTLSCEQNLNHDAMYWYRQDPGQGLRLIYYSQIVNDFQKGDIAEGYSVSREKKESFPLTVTSAQKNPTAFYLCASSQDRDQPQHFGDGTRLSIL.

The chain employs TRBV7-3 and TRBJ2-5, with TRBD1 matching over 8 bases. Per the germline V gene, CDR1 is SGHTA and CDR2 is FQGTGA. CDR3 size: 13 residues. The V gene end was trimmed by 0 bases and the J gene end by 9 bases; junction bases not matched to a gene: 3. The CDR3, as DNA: TGTGCCAGCAGCTTAACCCAACAGGGGGCCCAGTACTTC. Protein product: CASSLTQQGAQYF.

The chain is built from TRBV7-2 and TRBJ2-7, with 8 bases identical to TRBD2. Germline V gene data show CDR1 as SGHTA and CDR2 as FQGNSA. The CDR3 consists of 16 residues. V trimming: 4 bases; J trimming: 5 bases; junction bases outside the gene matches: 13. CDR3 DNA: TGTGCCAGCAGCTACCCGTGGCCCGCGGGAGGCGACGAGCAGTACTTC. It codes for CASSYPWPAGGDEQYF.

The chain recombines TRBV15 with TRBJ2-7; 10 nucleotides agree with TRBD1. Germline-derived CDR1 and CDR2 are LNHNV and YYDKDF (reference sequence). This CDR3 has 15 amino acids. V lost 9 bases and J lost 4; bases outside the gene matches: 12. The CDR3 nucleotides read TGTGCCACAGGAATCGACCCGGGACAGGGGTACGAGCAGTACTTC. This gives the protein CATGIDPGQGYEQYF.

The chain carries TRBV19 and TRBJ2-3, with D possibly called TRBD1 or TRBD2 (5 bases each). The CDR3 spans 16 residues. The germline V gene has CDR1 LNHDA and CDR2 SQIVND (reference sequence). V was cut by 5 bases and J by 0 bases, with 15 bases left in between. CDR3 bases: TGTGCCAGTAGTTGGGTCCGGGACCCTAGCACAGATACGCAGTATTTT. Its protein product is CASSWVRDPSTDTQYF.

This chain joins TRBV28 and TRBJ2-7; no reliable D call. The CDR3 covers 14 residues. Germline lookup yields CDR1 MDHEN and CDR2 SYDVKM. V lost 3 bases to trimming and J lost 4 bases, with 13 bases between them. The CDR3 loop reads CASSLVGLPYEQYF. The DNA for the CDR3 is TGTGCCAGCAGTTTGGTAGGGCTACCGTACGAGCAGTACTTC.

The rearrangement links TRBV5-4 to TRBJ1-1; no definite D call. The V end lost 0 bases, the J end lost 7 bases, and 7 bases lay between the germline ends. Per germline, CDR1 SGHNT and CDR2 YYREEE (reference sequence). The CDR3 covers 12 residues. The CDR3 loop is CASSLEGREAFF. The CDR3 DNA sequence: TGTGCCAGCAGCTTGGAGGGCCGTGAAGCTTTCTTT. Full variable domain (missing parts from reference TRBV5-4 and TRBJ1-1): ETGVTQSPTHLIKTRGQQVTLRCSSQSGHNTVSWYQQALGQGPQFIFQYYREEENGRGNFPPRFSGLQFPNYSSELNVNALELDDSALYLCASSLEGREAFFGQGTRLTVV.

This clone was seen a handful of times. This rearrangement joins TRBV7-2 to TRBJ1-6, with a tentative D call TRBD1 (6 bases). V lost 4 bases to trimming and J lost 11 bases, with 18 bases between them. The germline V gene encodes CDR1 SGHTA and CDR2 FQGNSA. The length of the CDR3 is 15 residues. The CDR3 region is CASSSRVGGRTPLHF. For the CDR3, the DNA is TGTGCCAGCAGCTCCCGAGTGGGGGGCAGGACACCCCTCCACTTT.

CDR3 protein: CASSRSTNFFNEQFF. DNA for the CDR3: TGTGCCAGCAGCCGATCCACGAACTTCTTCAATGAGCAGTTCTTC. V usage is TRBV7-6 and J usage is TRBJ2-1; unclear D gene. Per the germline V gene, CDR1 is SGHVS and CDR2 is FNYEAQ. The CDR3 is made up of 15 amino acids. Trimming took off 5 bases at V and 6 bases at J, with 17 bases between the two ends.

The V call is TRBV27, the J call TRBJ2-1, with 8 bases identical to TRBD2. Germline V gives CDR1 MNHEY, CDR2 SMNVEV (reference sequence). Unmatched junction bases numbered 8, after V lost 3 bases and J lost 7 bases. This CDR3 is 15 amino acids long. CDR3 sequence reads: CASSFTAGGQNEQFF. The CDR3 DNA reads TGTGCCAGCAGTTTTACTGCGGGGGGCCAAAATGAGCAGTTCTTC.

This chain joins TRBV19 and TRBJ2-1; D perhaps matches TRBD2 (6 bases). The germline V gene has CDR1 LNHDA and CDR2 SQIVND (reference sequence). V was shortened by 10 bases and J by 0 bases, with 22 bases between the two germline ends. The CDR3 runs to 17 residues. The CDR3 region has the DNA TGTGCCACGAAGGAAAGGGGAGGTTTTAGCTCCTACAATGAGCAGTTCTTC. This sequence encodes CATKERGGFSSYNEQFF.

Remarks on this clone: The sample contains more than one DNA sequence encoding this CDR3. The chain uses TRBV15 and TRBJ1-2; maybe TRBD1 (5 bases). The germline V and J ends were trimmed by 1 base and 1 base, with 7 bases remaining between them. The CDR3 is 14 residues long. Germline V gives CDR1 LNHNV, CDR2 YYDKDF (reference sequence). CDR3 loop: CATSRGDGNYGYTF. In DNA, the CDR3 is TGTGCCACCAGCAGAGGGGACGGTAACTATGGCTACACCTTC.

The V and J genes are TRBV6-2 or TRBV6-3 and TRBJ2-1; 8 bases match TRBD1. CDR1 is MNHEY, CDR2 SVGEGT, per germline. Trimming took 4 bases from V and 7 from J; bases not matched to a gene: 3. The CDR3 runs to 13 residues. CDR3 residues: CASSSYRGNEQFF. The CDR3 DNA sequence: TGTGCCAGCAGTTCGTACAGGGGGAATGAGCAGTTCTTC.

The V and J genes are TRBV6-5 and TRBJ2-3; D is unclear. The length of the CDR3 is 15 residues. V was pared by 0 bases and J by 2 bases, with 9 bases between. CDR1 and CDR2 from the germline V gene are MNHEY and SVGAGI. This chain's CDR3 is CASSYSGRITDTQYF. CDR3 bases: TGTGCCAGCAGTTACTCTGGCAGGATCACAGATACGCAGTATTTT.

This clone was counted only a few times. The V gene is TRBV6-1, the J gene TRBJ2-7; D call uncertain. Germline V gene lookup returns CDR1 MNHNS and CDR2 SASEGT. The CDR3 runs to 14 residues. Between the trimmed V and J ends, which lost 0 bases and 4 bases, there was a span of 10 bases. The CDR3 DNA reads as TGTGCCAGCAGTGAAGCAGGGATGGGTTACGAGCAGTACTTC. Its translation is CASSEAGMGYEQYF.

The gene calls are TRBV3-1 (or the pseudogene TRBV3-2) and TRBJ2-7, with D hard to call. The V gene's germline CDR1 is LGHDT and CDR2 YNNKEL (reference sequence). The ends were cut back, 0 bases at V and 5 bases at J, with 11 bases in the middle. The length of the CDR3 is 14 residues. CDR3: CASSQDYGSHEQYF. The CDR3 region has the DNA TGTGCCAGCAGCCAAGATTACGGGTCCCACGAGCAGTACTTC.

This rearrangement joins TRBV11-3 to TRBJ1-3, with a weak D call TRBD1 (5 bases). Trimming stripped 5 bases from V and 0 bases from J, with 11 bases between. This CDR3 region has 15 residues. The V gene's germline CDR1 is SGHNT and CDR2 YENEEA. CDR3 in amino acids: CASSRGGPSGNTIYF. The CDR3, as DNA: TGTGCCAGCAGCCGGGGGGGACCCTCTGGAAACACCATATATTTT.

CDR3 region: CASSSGQNNEQFF. In DNA form, the CDR3 reads TGCGCCAGCAGTTCCGGACAGAACAATGAGCAGTTCTTC. This chain links TRBV4-3 with TRBJ2-1, with D perhaps matching TRBD1 (6 bases). The germline gives CDR1 LGHNA, CDR2 YSLEER. Between the trimmed V and J ends, which lost 6 bases and 5 bases, there was a span of 11 bases. The CDR3 runs to 13 residues.

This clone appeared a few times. Here the CDR3 reads CASSLQLVAPGEQYF. In nucleotides, the CDR3 is TGTGCCAGCAGTCTTCAACTAGTTGCGCCGGGAGAGCAGTACTTC. V is TRBV27 and J is TRBJ2-7; weak D call: TRBD2 (5 bases). Trimming cost V 5 bases and J 7 bases, with 21 bases left between them. CDR3 length: 15 amino acids. Germline CDR1 MNHEY, CDR2 SMNVEV (reference sequence).

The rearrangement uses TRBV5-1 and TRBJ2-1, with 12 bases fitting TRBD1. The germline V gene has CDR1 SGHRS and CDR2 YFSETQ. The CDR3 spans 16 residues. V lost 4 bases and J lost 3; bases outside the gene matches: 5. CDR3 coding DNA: TGCGCCAGCAGCCTAGGGACAGGGGGCGACTACAATGAGCAGTTCTTC. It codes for CASSLGTGGDYNEQFF.

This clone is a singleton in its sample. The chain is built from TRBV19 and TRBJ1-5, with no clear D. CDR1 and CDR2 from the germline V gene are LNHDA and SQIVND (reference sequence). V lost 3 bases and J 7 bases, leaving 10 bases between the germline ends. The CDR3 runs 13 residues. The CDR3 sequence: CASSMGIDQPQHF. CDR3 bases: TGTGCCAGTAGTATGGGGATAGACCAGCCCCAGCATTTT.